This T cell receptor beta chain was identified during a study of CD8 T cells in ankylosing spondylitis. Quantitative molecular-barcoded 5'-RACE generated the TCR beta libraries. MiXCR was run by TCRdb on the 5' RACE reads, yielding one entry per CDR3 protein. The table includes about 36,000 distinct CDR3 sequences, around an eighth detected once. The germline CDR1 and CDR2 sequences are LGHDT and YNNKEL (reference sequence). CDR3 length: 15 amino acids. Trimming stripped 1 base from V and 2 bases from J, with 11 bases between. Notes on the study in general: Ankylosing spondylitis blood seemed to carry a telltale TCR beta motif made of under 10 highly homologous variants.

This clonotype was seen many times. Its antigen is not known. The specimen was synovial fluid, either unsorted or a sorted T cell fraction (not recorded which). The rearrangement uses TRBV3-1 and TRBJ1-2; D gene uncertain. The clonotype originates from a male donor with ankylosing spondylitis. The CDR3 spells CASSQGTATNYGYTF. In DNA, the CDR3 is TGTGCCAGCAGCCAAGGAACAGCCACGAACTATGGCTACACCTTC.